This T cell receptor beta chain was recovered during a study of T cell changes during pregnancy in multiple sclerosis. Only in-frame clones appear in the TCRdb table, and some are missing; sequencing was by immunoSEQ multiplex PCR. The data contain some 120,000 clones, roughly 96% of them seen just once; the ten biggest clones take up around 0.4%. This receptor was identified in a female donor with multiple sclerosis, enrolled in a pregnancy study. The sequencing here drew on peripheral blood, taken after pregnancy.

The CDR3 sequence is CASSTQGPETQYF. The CDR3 DNA reads TGTGCCAGCAGCACCCAGGGTCCGGAGACCCAGTACTTC. The chain has TRBV11-2 and TRBJ2-5; D might be TRBD1 (5 bases). This CDR3 has 13 residues. Germline V gene data show CDR1 as SGHAT and CDR2 as FQNNGV. The V and J ends lost 5 bases and 5 bases respectively, with 12 bases between them.